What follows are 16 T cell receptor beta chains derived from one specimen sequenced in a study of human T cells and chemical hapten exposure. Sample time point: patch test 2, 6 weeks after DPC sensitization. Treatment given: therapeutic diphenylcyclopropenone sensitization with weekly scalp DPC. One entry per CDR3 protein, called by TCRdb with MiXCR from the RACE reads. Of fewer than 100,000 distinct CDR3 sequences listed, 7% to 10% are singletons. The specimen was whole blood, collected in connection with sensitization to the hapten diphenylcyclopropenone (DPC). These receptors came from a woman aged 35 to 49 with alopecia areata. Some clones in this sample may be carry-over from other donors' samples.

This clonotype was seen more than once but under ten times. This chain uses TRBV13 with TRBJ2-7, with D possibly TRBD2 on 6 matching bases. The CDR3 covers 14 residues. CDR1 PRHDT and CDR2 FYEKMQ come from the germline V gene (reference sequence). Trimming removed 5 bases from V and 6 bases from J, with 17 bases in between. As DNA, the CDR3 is TGTGCCAGCAGCCGGGGGAGGCCCGTACGCGAGCAGTACTTC. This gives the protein CASSRGRPVREQYF. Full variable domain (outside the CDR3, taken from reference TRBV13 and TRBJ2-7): AAGVIQSPRHLIKEKRETATLKCYPIPRHDTVYWYQQGPGQDPQFLISFYEKMQSDKGSIPDRFSAQQFSDYHSELNMSSLELGDSALYFCASSRGRPVREQYFGPGTRLTVT.

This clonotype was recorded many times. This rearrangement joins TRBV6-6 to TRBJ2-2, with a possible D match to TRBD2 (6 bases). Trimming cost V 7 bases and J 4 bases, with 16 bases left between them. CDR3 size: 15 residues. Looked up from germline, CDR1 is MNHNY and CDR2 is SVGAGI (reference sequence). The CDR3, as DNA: TGTGCCAGCAATCCGGGACGGGGGACCACCGGGGAGCTGTTTTTT. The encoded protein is CASNPGRGTTGELFF.

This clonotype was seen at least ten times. Here the CDR3 DNA reads TGTGCCAGCAGTCCGGACAGCTCCAATTCACCCCTCCACTTT. Its translation is CASSPDSSNSPLHF. V is TRBV12-3 or TRBV12-4 and J is TRBJ1-6; possible D gene TRBD1, 6 bases. The CDR3 contains 14 residues. The V and J ends lost 5 bases and 7 bases respectively, with 12 bases between them.

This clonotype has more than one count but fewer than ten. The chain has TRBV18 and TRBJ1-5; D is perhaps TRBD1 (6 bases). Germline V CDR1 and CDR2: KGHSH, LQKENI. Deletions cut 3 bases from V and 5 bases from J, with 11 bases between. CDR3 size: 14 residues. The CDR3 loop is CASSPAGGDQPQHF. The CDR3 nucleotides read TGTGCCAGCTCACCTGCGGGGGGCGATCAGCCCCAGCATTTT. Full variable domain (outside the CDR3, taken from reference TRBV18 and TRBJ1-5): NAGVMQNPRHLVRRRGQEARLRCSPMKGHSHVYWYRQLPEEGLKFMVYLQKENIIDESGMPKERFSAEFPKEGPSILRIQQVVRGDSAAYFCASSPAGGDQPQHFGDGTRLSIL.

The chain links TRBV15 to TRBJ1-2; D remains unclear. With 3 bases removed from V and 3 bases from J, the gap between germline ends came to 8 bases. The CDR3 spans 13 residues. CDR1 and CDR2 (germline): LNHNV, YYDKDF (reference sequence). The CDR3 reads CATSSGRDYGYTF. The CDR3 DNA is TGTGCCACCAGCAGCGGCAGAGACTATGGCTACACCTTC.

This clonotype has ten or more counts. The CDR3 nucleotides read TGTGCCAGCAGCTTACTAAACAATGAGCAGTTCTTC. Protein: CASSLLNNEQFF. V usage is TRBV11-1 and J usage is TRBJ2-1; D remains unclear. This CDR3 spans 12 amino acids. Germline lookup yields CDR1 SGHAT and CDR2 FQDESV (reference sequence). V lost 2 bases and J 5 bases, leaving 4 bases between the germline ends.

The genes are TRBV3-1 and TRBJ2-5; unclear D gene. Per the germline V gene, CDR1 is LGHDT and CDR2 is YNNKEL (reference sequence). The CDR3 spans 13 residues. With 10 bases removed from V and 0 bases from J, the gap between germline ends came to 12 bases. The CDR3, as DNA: TGTGCCACAGCAGATGGGGACCAAGAGACCCAGTACTTC. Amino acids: CATADGDQETQYF.

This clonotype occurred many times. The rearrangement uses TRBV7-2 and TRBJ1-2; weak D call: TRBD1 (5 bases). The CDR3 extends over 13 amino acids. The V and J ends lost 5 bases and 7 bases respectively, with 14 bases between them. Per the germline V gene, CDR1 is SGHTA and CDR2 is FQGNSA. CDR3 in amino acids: CASSPSQGGGYTF. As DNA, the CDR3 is TGTGCCAGCAGCCCGTCTCAGGGAGGTGGCTACACCTTC. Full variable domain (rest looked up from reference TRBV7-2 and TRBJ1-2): GAGVSQSPSNKVTEKGKDVELRCDPISGHTALYWYRQSLGQGLEFLIYFQGNSAPDKSGLPSDRFSAERTGGSVSTLTIQRTQQEDSAVYLCASSPSQGGGYTFGSGTRLTVV.

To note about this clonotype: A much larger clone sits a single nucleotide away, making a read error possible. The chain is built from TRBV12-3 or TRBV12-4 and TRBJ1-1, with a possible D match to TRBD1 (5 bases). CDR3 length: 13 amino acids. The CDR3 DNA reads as TGTACCAGCAGTTTAATTCAGGGCACTGAAGCTTTCTTT. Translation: CTSSLIQGTEAFF.

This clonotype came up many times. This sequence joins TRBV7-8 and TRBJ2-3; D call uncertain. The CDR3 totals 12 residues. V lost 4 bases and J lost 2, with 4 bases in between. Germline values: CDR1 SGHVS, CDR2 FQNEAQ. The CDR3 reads CASSSTTDTQYF. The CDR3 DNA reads TGTGCCAGCAGCTCCACCACAGATACGCAGTATTTT.

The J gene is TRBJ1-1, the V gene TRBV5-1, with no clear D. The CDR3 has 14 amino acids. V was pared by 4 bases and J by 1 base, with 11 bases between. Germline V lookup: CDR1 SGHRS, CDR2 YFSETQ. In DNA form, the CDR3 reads TGCGCCAGCAGCCCCGCGACGGCGAACACTGAAGCTTTCTTT. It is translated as CASSPATANTEAFF.

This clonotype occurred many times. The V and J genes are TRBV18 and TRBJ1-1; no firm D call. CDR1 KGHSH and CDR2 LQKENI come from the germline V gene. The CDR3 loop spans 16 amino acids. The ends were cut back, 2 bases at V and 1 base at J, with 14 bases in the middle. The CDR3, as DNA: TGTGCCAGCTCACCAATCAACGGTGTTAAGAACACTGAAGCTTTCTTT. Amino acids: CASSPINGVKNTEAFF.

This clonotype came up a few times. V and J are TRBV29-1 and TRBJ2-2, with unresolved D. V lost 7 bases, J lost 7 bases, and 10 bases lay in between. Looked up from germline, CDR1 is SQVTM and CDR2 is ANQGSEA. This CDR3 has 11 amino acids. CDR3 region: CSGTHGGELFF. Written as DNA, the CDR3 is TGCAGCGGGACCCATGGCGGGGAGCTGTTTTTT.

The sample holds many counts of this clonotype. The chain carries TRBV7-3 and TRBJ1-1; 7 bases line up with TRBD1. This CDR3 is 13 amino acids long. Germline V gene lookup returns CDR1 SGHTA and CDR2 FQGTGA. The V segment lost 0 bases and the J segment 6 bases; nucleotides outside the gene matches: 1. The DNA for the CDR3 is TGTGCCAGCAGCTTAACCGACAGGGCTGAAGCTTTCTTT. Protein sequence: CASSLTDRAEAFF.

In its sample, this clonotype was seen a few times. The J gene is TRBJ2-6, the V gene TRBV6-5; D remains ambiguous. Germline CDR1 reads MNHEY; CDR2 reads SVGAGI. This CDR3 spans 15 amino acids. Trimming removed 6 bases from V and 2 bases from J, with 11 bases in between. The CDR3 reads CASRSDSAGANVLTF. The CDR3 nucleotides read TGTGCCAGCAGGAGTGACTCTGCTGGGGCCAACGTCCTGACTTTC.

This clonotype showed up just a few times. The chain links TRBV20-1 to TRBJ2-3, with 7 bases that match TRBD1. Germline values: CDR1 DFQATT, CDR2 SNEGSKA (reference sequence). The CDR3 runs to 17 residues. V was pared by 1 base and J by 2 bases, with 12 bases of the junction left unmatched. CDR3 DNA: TGCAGTGCTAGAGGGACGACAGGGTGGTTGTCCACAGATACGCAGTATTTT. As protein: CSARGTTGWLSTDTQYF.